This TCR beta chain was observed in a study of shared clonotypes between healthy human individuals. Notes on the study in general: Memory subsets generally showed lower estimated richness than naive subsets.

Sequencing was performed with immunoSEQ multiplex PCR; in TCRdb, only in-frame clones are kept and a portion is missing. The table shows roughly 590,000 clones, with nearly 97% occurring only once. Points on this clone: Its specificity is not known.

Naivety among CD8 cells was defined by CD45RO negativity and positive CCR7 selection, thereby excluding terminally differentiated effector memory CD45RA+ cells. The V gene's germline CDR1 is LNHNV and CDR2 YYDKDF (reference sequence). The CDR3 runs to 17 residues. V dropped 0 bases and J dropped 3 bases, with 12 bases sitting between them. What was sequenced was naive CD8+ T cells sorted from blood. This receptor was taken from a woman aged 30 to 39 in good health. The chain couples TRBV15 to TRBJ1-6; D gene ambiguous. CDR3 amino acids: CATSRDPPASYNSPLHF. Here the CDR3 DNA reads TGTGCCACCAGCAGAGATCCCCCGGCGAGCTATAATTCACCCCTCCACTTT.